Listed below are T cell receptor beta chains from one sample, sequenced in a study of OX40 agonist ivuxolimab in advanced cancers. The protocol was immunoSEQ multiplex PCR, while the TCRdb copy is restricted to in-frame clones and leaves out a portion. The table lists 60,000 to 100,000 clones, 80% to 95% of them singletons. The material was CD4+ or CD8+ T cells sorted from blood, obtained in a trial of the OX40 agonist ivuxolimab. Receptor source: an adult with an advanced solid tumor such as melanoma, head and neck, liver or kidney cancer. Each CDR3 is given with its conserved first and last residue. Each record gives: V gene, CDR3 length, clone size, D gene, J gene, CDR3 DNA, CDR3 protein. A D gene is named only where the DNA matches it firmly. Clone sizes are given selectively: once, few, many, or a class where the clone is expanded.

V gene: TRBV10-3
CDR3 length: 18
clone size: NA
D gene: TRBD2
J gene: TRBJ2-5
CDR3 DNA: TGTGCCATCAGTGAGATGGCTAGCGGGGGGTCGGTCCAAGAGACCCAGTACTTC
CDR3 protein: CAISEMASGGSVQETQYF

V gene: TRBV2
CDR3 length: 14
clone size: once
D gene: NA
J gene: TRBJ2-7
CDR3 DNA: TGTGCCAGCAGTGAGGGGTATGCCTCCTACGAGCAGTACTTC
CDR3 protein: CASSEGYASYEQYF

V gene: TRBV4-1
CDR3 length: 19
clone size: NA
D gene: NA
J gene: TRBJ2-6
CDR3 DNA: TGCGCCAGCAGCCAAGCCCACAGGGTTTTGGGCTCTGGGGCCAACGTCCTGACTTTC
CDR3 protein: CASSQAHRVLGSGANVLTF

V gene: TRBV25-1
CDR3 length: 15
clone size: NA
D gene: NA
J gene: TRBJ2-6
CDR3 DNA: TGTGCCAGCAGCTACGGGGTAGCTGGGGCCAACGTCCTGACTTTC
CDR3 protein: CASSYGVAGANVLTF

V gene: TRBV7-9
CDR3 length: 14
clone size: NA
D gene: NA
J gene: TRBJ1-2
CDR3 DNA: TGTGCCAGCAGCGATCCTGGGAGTAGCTATGGCTACACCTTC
CDR3 protein: CASSDPGSSYGYTF

V gene: TRBV27
CDR3 length: 14
clone size: NA
D gene: NA
J gene: TRBJ1-1
CDR3 DNA: TGTGCCAGCAGGACAGAGTACATGAACACTGAAGCTTTCTTT
CDR3 protein: CASRTEYMNTEAFF

V gene: TRBV9
CDR3 length: 13
clone size: NA
D gene: NA
J gene: TRBJ2-1
CDR3 DNA: TGTGCCTCCTCGAACAGGGCTGGCAATGAGCAGTTCTTC
CDR3 protein: CASSNRAGNEQFF

V gene: TRBV7-6
CDR3 length: 13
clone size: NA
D gene: NA
J gene: TRBJ1-5
CDR3 DNA: TGTGCCAGCAGCCTCTCGGGGGGGCAGCCCCAGCATTTT
CDR3 protein: CASSLSGGQPQHF

V gene: TRBV7-8
CDR3 length: 14
clone size: NA
D gene: TRBD2
J gene: TRBJ2-7
CDR3 DNA: TGTGCCAGCAGCTTGAGCGGGGGGGTCTACGAGCAGTACTTC
CDR3 protein: CASSLSGGVYEQYF

V gene: TRBV7-8
CDR3 length: 12
clone size: once
D gene: NA
J gene: TRBJ2-1
CDR3 DNA: TGTGCCAGCAGACCGACTAGTGAGAAGCAGTTCTTC
CDR3 protein: CASRPTSEKQFF

V gene: TRBV19
CDR3 length: 14
clone size: NA
D gene: TRBD1
J gene: TRBJ2-2
CDR3 DNA: TGTGCCAGTAGAGGGACAGGGAACACCGGGGAGCTGTTTTTT
CDR3 protein: CASRGTGNTGELFF

V gene: TRBV27
CDR3 length: 14
clone size: NA
D gene: TRBD1
J gene: TRBJ1-2
CDR3 DNA: TGTGCCAGCAGCCTGACAGGGTGGACCTATGGCTACACCTTC
CDR3 protein: CASSLTGWTYGYTF

V gene: TRBV6-1
CDR3 length: 16
clone size: NA
D gene: NA
J gene: TRBJ2-5
CDR3 DNA: TGTGCCAGCAGTGAAGAGATCATGGTGCTAGGAGAGACCCAGTACTTC
CDR3 protein: CASSEEIMVLGETQYF

V gene: TRBV11-3
CDR3 length: 16
clone size: NA
D gene: NA
J gene: TRBJ2-2
CDR3 DNA: TGTGCCAGCAGCTTATTAAGTGGCTCAAACACCGGGGAGCTGTTTTTT
CDR3 protein: CASSLLSGSNTGELFF

V gene: TRBV6-1
CDR3 length: 11
clone size: NA
D gene: NA
J gene: TRBJ2-7
CDR3 DNA: TGTGCCAGCAGTGGATTATACGAGCAGTACTTC
CDR3 protein: CASSGLYEQYF

V gene: TRBV7-9
CDR3 length: 15
clone size: NA
D gene: TRBD1
J gene: TRBJ1-4
CDR3 DNA: TGTGCCAGCAGCCCCTCGAACAGGGGGCGGGAAAAACTGTTTTTT
CDR3 protein: CASSPSNRGREKLFF

V gene: TRBV6-4
CDR3 length: 11
clone size: NA
D gene: NA
J gene: TRBJ1-2
CDR3 DNA: TGTGCCAGCAGTGACTCTTATGGCTACACCTTC
CDR3 protein: CASSDSYGYTF

V gene: TRBV30
CDR3 length: 14
clone size: NA
D gene: TRBD1
J gene: TRBJ2-1
CDR3 DNA: TGTGCCTGGAGCGGGACAGGGGGGCACAATGAGCAGTTCTTC
CDR3 protein: CAWSGTGGHNEQFF

V gene: TRBV5-6
CDR3 length: 15
clone size: NA
D gene: TRBD1
J gene: TRBJ1-6
CDR3 DNA: TGTGCCAGCAGCTCAAAGGGACAGGGGAATTCACCCCTCCACTTT
CDR3 protein: CASSSKGQGNSPLHF

V gene: TRBV7-2
CDR3 length: 17
clone size: NA
D gene: NA
J gene: TRBJ1-5
CDR3 DNA: TGTGCCAGCAGCTACCACGTTTCCGTCCGGCAAAATCAGCCCCAGCATTTT
CDR3 protein: CASSYHVSVRQNQPQHF

V gene: TRBV6-5
CDR3 length: 15
clone size: NA
D gene: NA
J gene: TRBJ1-5
CDR3 DNA: TGTGCCAGCAGCACCGGGACTTCTTTCAATCAGCCCCAGCATTTT
CDR3 protein: CASSTGTSFNQPQHF

V gene: TRBV5-6
CDR3 length: 14
clone size: once
D gene: NA
J gene: TRBJ1-3
CDR3 DNA: TGTGCCAGCAGAGATTGGGGTTCTGGAAACACCATATATTTT
CDR3 protein: CASRDWGSGNTIYF

V gene: TRBV14
CDR3 length: 16
clone size: NA
D gene: NA
J gene: TRBJ1-2
CDR3 DNA: TGTGCCAGCAGCCAGTCTCCGTTCGGGCCGTCGTATGGCTACACCTTC
CDR3 protein: CASSQSPFGPSYGYTF

V gene: TRBV6-6
CDR3 length: 15
clone size: once
D gene: NA
J gene: TRBJ1-4
CDR3 DNA: TGTGCCAGCAGTTATCTAACGGGGGGGGGTGAAAAACTGTTTTTT
CDR3 protein: CASSYLTGGGEKLFF

V gene: TRBV7-8
CDR3 length: 15
clone size: NA
D gene: NA
J gene: TRBJ1-4
CDR3 DNA: TGTGCCAGCAGCTCCCGCGGGCCCCTCGGGGAAAAACTGTTTTTT
CDR3 protein: CASSSRGPLGEKLFF

V gene: TRBV4-3
CDR3 length: 16
clone size: NA
D gene: NA
J gene: TRBJ2-3
CDR3 DNA: TGCGCCAGCAGCCAAGATCTCGGCGGGGCTTCAGATACGCAGTATTTT
CDR3 protein: CASSQDLGGASDTQYF

V gene: TRBV5-1
CDR3 length: 15
clone size: NA
D gene: NA
J gene: TRBJ1-6
CDR3 DNA: TGCGCCAGCAGTGTACACGGCACCTATAATTCACCCCTCCACTTT
CDR3 protein: CASSVHGTYNSPLHF